Listed below are T cell receptor beta chains from one sample, sequenced in a study of cytotoxic CD8 clonotypes in ibrutinib-treated CLL. The protocol was immunoSEQ multiplex PCR, while the TCRdb copy is restricted to in-frame clones and leaves out a portion. The table records some 130,000 clones, more than 85% of them present only once. The specimen comprised PBMCs, sampled after 12 months of ibrutinib treatment. Receptors were obtained from a human donor with chronic lymphocytic leukemia. CDR3s leave out the opening cysteine and the closing phenylalanine or tryptophan.

TRBV9	TRBJ2-1	ASSVGGQEESEQF
TRBV27	TRBJ2-5	ASSLLPGSQETQY
TRBV28	TRBJ2-7	ASSIPTGAYEQY
TRBV27	TRBJ2-1	ASGLAGPYNEQF
TRBV28	TRBJ1-2	ASSPGQANYGYT
TRBV6-6	TRBJ2-7	ASSYGRLYEQY
TRBV27	TRBJ1-5	ASSPYSGGPQH
TRBV7-2	TRBJ1-1	ASRQNTEAF
TRBV19	TRBJ2-1	ASSITARSYNEQF
TRBV5-1	TRBJ2-7	ASSPTGTGSYEQY
TRBV9	TRBJ1-5	ASSAGTGDSNQPQH
TRBV4-3	TRBJ2-3	ASSQDSTSGRS
TRBV28	TRBJ2-1	ASSLWVPGLAENNEQF
TRBV19	TRBJ2-3	ASSIPGPTDTQY
TRBV9	TRBJ2-1	ASSAASSYNEQF
TRBV27	TRBJ2-7	ASSPGLQGGQY
TRBV13	TRBJ2-7	ASSSDSEQY
TRBV6-5	TRBJ2-7	ASSYDRSTYEQY
TRBV11-2	TRBJ2-4	ASRQGHDIQY
TRBV15	TRBJ2-2	ATSRAGLSTGELF
TRBV15	TRBJ1-2	ATSRGGSGYGYT
TRBV5-1	TRBJ2-3	ASYWGQGRTDTQY
TRBV6-5	TRBJ1-1	ASRIQTDQNTEAF
TRBV11-2	TRBJ1-1	ASSSRQGEAF
TRBV18	TRBJ2-7	ASSPDGHSYEQY
TRBV28	TRBJ2-4	ASSTLGQTLAKNIQY
TRBV4-2	TRBJ2-4	ASSPRLAKNIQY
TRBV19	TRBJ1-2	ASETGQKSYGYT
TRBV28	TRBJ1-4	ASSVGTGHEKLF
TRBV5-1	TRBJ2-3	ASSWGQGAADTQY
TRBV6-5	TRBJ2-3	ASSPRDRRLDTQY
TRBV27	TRBJ1-5	ASSFGTVGGNQPQH
TRBV11-2	TRBJ1-1	ASSFRGGDTEAF
TRBV6-6	TRBJ1-4	ASSGQGRTNEKLF
TRBV27	TRBJ1-3	ASSLEGRGGNTIY
TRBV7-9	TRBJ2-1	ASSLGENNEQF
TRBV11-3	TRBJ2-3	ASSPGPSTDTQY
TRBV5-6	TRBJ2-3	ASSLRTGATDTQY
TRBV2	TRBJ1-1	ASTRTGGRTEAF
TRBV7-8	TRBJ2-7	ASTPRAARAVGEQY
TRBV5-6	TRBJ2-1	ASSFVAGSTYNEQF
TRBV6-4	TRBJ2-3	ASSDGIEDTQY
TRBV28	TRBJ2-5	ASSPGGLAGGIRETQY
TRBV27	TRBJ2-3	ASKDPGVESTDTQY
TRBV7-9	TRBJ2-1	ASSPRPGGGSYNEQF
TRBV5-1	TRBJ1-2	ASSLKGGNYGYT
TRBV19	TRBJ1-3	ASSIQGEEKRNTIY
TRBV28	TRBJ1-6	ASRDGQGNSPLH
TRBV10-3	TRBJ2-6	AIEETRGSHFGGEGHSGANVLT
TRBV6-4	TRBJ2-5	ASSPSSPQETQY
TRBV5-1	TRBJ2-5	ASSSGQGSQETQY
TRBV7-3	TRBJ2-1	ASSNAGGRNHEQF
TRBV18	TRBJ1-1	ASSPPTGTAF
TRBV7-2	TRBJ1-2	ASSPQGSYYGYT
TRBV28	TRBJ2-1	ASSGPSGGYNEQF
TRBV14	TRBJ1-2	ASSPRTGDGYT